This passage covers 21 T cell receptor beta chains from one sample sequenced in a study of breast tumors, draining lymph nodes, adjacent tissues (dated by TCRdb to the mid-2010s). To prepare the library, multiplex PCR was applied. Reads for this sample came from an Illumina HiSeq 2000. Through fastp at Q25 and MiXCR, TCRdb rebuilt clones from the public reads, retaining in-frame beta chains. CDR3 protein duplicates are merged, each entry listing the most common genes and DNA. The table for this sample lists 200,000 to 250,000 distinct CDR3 sequences; under 35% of them were counted only once. Clones ranked in the top ten supply over 3.5% of the sample. Lymph node samples came from the axillary draining lymph nodes of breast cancer patients. The sample comprised axillary lymph node tissue. These receptor sequences come from a female donor with breast cancer. Some clones in this sample may be carry-over from other donors' samples.

In its sample, this clonotype was seen many times. The chain is built from TRBV4-3 and TRBJ2-1, with D hard to call. CDR3 length equals 15 residues. V was trimmed by 0 bases and J by 5 bases, leaving 11 bases between them. Germline V gene data show CDR1 as LGHNA and CDR2 as YSLEER. CDR3 sequence (DNA): TGCGCCAGCAGCCAAGATACGGGCTGGAACAATGAGCAGTTCTTC. Its protein is CASSQDTGWNNEQFF.

This chain connects TRBV6-6 to TRBJ1-4, with 9 bases lining up with TRBD1. Germline trimming cut 6 bases from V and 8 bases from J; bases unmatched to any gene: 4. Germline values: CDR1 MNHNY, CDR2 SVGAGI (reference sequence). The CDR3 is made up of 13 amino acids. CDR3 region: CASRTGGEEKLFF. Written as DNA, the CDR3 is TGTGCCAGCAGGACAGGGGGAGAGGAAAAACTGTTTTTT.

This clonotype has a single count. The chain employs TRBV12-3 or TRBV12-4 and TRBJ2-7; TRBD2 agrees at 10 bases. Trimming removed 1 base from V and 4 bases from J; junction bases left unmatched: 4. The CDR3 is made up of 15 amino acids. CDR3 nucleotides: TGTGCCAGCAGTTTAGGGAGCGGGAGGGCGTACGAGCAGTACTTC. Translating gives CASSLGSGRAYEQYF.

The chain combines TRBV6-6 with TRBJ2-1; 9 positions match TRBD2. The CDR3 contains 16 residues. Germline V gene lookup returns CDR1 MNHNY and CDR2 SVGAGI (reference sequence). With V trimmed by 5 bases and J by 4 bases, 9 bases remained unmatched. CDR3 region: CASSERASGVYNEQFF. CDR3 coding DNA: TGTGCCAGCAGTGAAAGGGCTAGCGGGGTATACAATGAGCAGTTCTTC.

This clonotype has at least ten counts. The rearrangement links TRBV30 to TRBJ2-6, with a possible D match to TRBD2 (6 bases). In germline, CDR1 is GTSNPN, CDR2 SVGIG (reference sequence). The CDR3 contains 15 residues. Trimming left V 0 bases short and J 8 bases short, with 14 bases between. The CDR3: CAWSVDGGRSNVLTF. The CDR3 region has the DNA TGTGCCTGGAGTGTGGACGGGGGTAGGTCCAACGTCCTGACTTTC.

The chain joins TRBV6-1 to TRBJ2-3; D not resolved. This CDR3 contains 13 residues. Trimming left V 5 bases short and J 6 bases short, with 12 bases between. From germline, CDR1 is MNHNS and CDR2 SASEGT. This chain's CDR3 is CASSTRAQDTQYF. The CDR3 DNA reads TGTGCCAGCAGTACCCGGGCCCAGGATACGCAGTATTTT.

The gene calls are TRBV7-9 and TRBJ1-2, with D maybe TRBD1 (5 bases). This CDR3 spans 12 amino acids. With 6 bases removed from V and 7 bases from J, the gap between germline ends came to 12 bases. Per the germline V gene, CDR1 is SEHNR and CDR2 is FQNEAQ (reference sequence). DNA of the CDR3: TGTGCCAGCAGGACAGATAGCTGTGGCTACACCTTC. Translated: CASRTDSCGYTF.

The sample holds many counts of this clonotype. V usage is TRBV6-6 and J usage is TRBJ1-5, with D unclear. V was cut by 4 bases and J by 5 bases, with 12 bases left in between. The germline V gene encodes CDR1 MNHNY and CDR2 SVGAGI (reference sequence). The CDR3 is 14 residues long. CDR3 DNA sequence: TGTGCCAGCAGTTCTTCAGGTGGCCATCAGCCCCAGCATTTT. This codes for CASSSSGGHQPQHF.

In this sample, this clonotype turned up many times. The junction departs from germline at one end; a sequencing error may be responsible. The chain has TRBV5-1 and TRBJ1-6; unclear D gene. The germline V gene has CDR1 SGHRS and CDR2 YFSETQ. The CDR3 covers 14 residues. In DNA form, the CDR3 reads TGCGCCAGCAGCTTGGAATCTGATAATTCCCCCCTCCACTTT. Amino acids: CASSLESDNSPLHF.

This clonotype was counted many times. V and J are TRBV7-2 and TRBJ1-2; 9 nucleotides match TRBD1. Trimming at V came to 6 bases and at J to 5 bases, leaving 4 bases not matched to a gene. The CDR3 totals 13 residues. CDR1 is SGHTA, CDR2 FQGNSA, per germline. The CDR3: CASRGTGIYGYTF. CDR3 DNA: TGTGCCAGCAGGGGGACAGGGATTTATGGCTACACCTTC.

The rearrangement joins TRBV27 to TRBJ1-2, with no clear D. This CDR3 spans 14 amino acids. CDR1 MNHEY and CDR2 SMNVEV come from the germline V gene (reference sequence). Trimming removed 7 bases at V and 2 bases at J, with 14 bases between. For the CDR3, the DNA is TGTGCCAGCACTCAGAGTTGGGGAAACTATGGCTACACCTTC. Encoded protein: CASTQSWGNYGYTF.

This rearrangement joins TRBV15 to TRBJ1-5, with unresolved D. V was cut by 3 bases and J by 7 bases, with 19 bases left in between. This CDR3 is built from 16 residues. Germline-derived CDR1 and CDR2 are LNHNV and YYDKDF (reference sequence). The CDR3 DNA is TGTGCCACCAGCAGTTTATCGATAGGGTATGACCAGCCCCAGCATTTT. Protein sequence: CATSSLSIGYDQPQHF.

This clonotype was counted at least ten times. The chain has TRBV20-1 and TRBJ2-1, with D possibly matching TRBD2 (5 bases). CDR1 and CDR2 from the germline V gene are DFQATT and SNEGSKA (reference sequence). The CDR3 extends over 14 amino acids. V lost 3 bases and J lost 2, with 11 bases in between. The CDR3 sequence is CSASTAATYNEQFF. The DNA of the CDR3 is TGCAGTGCTAGTACAGCGGCCACCTACAATGAGCAGTTCTTC.

The table lists this clonotype with many counts. The chain recombines TRBV2 with TRBJ2-3; a weak D match, TRBD2 (6 bases). Trimming cost V 4 bases and J 2 bases, with 16 bases left between them. This CDR3 contains 16 residues. In germline, CDR1 is SNHLY, CDR2 FYNNEI. Written as DNA, the CDR3 is TGTGCCAGCAGTGCACCGCGGGGAGCCTCCACAGATACGCAGTATTTT. Translating gives CASSAPRGASTDTQYF.

Many counts were recorded for this clonotype. The V gene is TRBV5-1, the J gene TRBJ2-3; D tentatively reads TRBD1 or TRBD2 (5 bases each). Per the germline V gene, CDR1 is SGHRS and CDR2 is YFSETQ. The CDR3 extends over 14 amino acids. Trimming cost V 4 bases and J 6 bases, with 15 bases left between them. The CDR3 here is CASSPAKGTDTQYF. The CDR3 nucleotides are TGCGCCAGCAGCCCGGCGAAGGGGACGGATACGCAGTATTTT. The entire variable domain, with the rest obtained from reference TRBV5-1 and TRBJ2-3, is as follows: KAGVTQTPRYLIKTRGQQVTLSCSPISGHRSVSWYQQTPGQGLQFLFEYFSETQRNKGNFPGRFSGRQFSNSRSEMNVSTLELGDSALYLCASSPAKGTDTQYFGPGTRLTVL.

This clonotype was found a few times. The rearrangement joins TRBV25-1 to TRBJ2-5; D not resolved. The V and J ends lost 8 bases and 5 bases respectively, with 9 bases between them. The length of the CDR3 is 11 residues. CDR1 is MGHDK and CDR2 is SYGVNS in the germline V gene. CDR3 nucleotides: TGTGCCAGCGGACGGGTGGAGACCCAGTACTTC. Its protein product is CASGRVETQYF. The full variable domain, its missing parts supplied by reference TRBV25-1 and TRBJ2-5, is EADIYQTPRYLVIGTGKKITLECSQTMGHDKMYWYQQDPGMELHLIHYSYGVNSTEKGDLSSESTVSRIRTEHFPLTLESARPSHTSQYLCASGRVETQYFGPGTRLLVL.

This clonotype was seen repeatedly, ten times or more. The chain couples TRBV5-1 to TRBJ1-2; D call uncertain. The germline gives CDR1 SGHRS, CDR2 YFSETQ. CDR3 length: 13 residues. Deletions cut 1 base from V and 2 bases from J, with 6 bases between. The CDR3 spells CASSLLENYGYTF. CDR3 DNA: TGCGCCAGCAGCTTGTTGGAGAACTATGGCTACACCTTC. Together with reference TRBV5-1 and TRBJ1-2, the CDR3 gives the full variable domain: KAGVTQTPRYLIKTRGQQVTLSCSPISGHRSVSWYQQTPGQGLQFLFEYFSETQRNKGNFPGRFSGRQFSNSRSEMNVSTLELGDSALYLCASSLLENYGYTFGSGTRLTVV.

This clonotype appeared many times. For the CDR3, the DNA is TGTGCCAGCAGCTTAGTGAGCGGGTCAACCTACGAGCAGTACTTC. Translated: CASSLVSGSTYEQYF. The chain combines TRBV7-9 with TRBJ2-7; the D gene is possibly TRBD2 (6 bases). V was clipped by 1 base and J by 2 bases, with 12 bases between them. Germline V gives CDR1 SEHNR, CDR2 FQNEAQ (reference sequence). The length of the CDR3 is 15 residues. Full variable domain (rest looked up from reference TRBV7-9 and TRBJ2-7): DTGVSQNPRHKITKRGQNVTFRCDPISEHNRLYWYRQTLGQGPEFLTYFQNEAQLEKSRLLSDRFSAERPKGSFSTLEIQRTEQGDSAMYLCASSLVSGSTYEQYFGPGTRLTVT.

Remarks on this clonotype: With a much larger clone just one base away, this may be a read error. The chain has TRBV9 and TRBJ1-2; possible D gene TRBD1, 5 bases. The CDR3 loop spans 16 amino acids. Trimming left V 4 bases short and J 10 bases short, with 26 bases between. CDR1 and CDR2 (germline): SGDLS, YYNGEE. CDR3 region: CASSLRPLRGGDAYTF. CDR3 nucleotides: TGTGCCAGCAGCTTAAGACCCCTCCGGGGAGGGGACGCCTACACCTTC.

The chain links TRBV3-1 to TRBJ2-1, with D tentatively TRBD1 (5 bases). Deletions cut 5 bases from V and 4 bases from J, with 12 bases between. The germline V gene encodes CDR1 LGHDT and CDR2 YNNKEL (reference sequence). This CDR3 comprises 14 residues. The CDR3 DNA follows: TGTGCCAGCAGCAGTAACAGGTTGTACAATGAGCAGTTCTTC. This translates into CASSSNRLYNEQFF.

This clonotype was found a few times. V is TRBV6-5 and J is TRBJ1-5; D remains unclear. The J call is doubtful: the DNA matches TRBJ2-3 better. The germline gives CDR1 MNHEY, CDR2 SVGAGI. The CDR3 consists of 13 residues. The CDR3 region has the DNA TGTGCCAGCAGTCTTCAGGAAAATCAGCCCCAGTATTTT. Translated, it gives CASSLQENQPQYF.